This entry lists 31 T cell receptor beta chains sequenced from one sample in a study of response to subunit inactivated influenza vaccine (dated by TCRdb to the late 2010s). Libraries were built with RT-PCR. The listed sequencing device is Illumina HiSeq 2500. The public reads were quality trimmed at Q25 with fastp and then assembled into clones with MiXCR by TCRdb, keeping productive beta chains. Duplicate CDR3 protein sequences are folded into a single record with the most common DNA and genes. The table for this sample lists around 180,000 distinct CDR3 sequences; roughly 8.7% of them were counted only once. Under 13% of the sample goes to the ten largest clones. The sample here was non-naive T cells sorted from PBMCs, taken on the day of vaccination. The sample's cell subset or site label, in plain terms: memory T cell fraction. The receptors were sampled from a man aged 45-65 years who received an inactivated influenza vaccine. Donor details come from another sample of the same person, matched by shared clones.

This clonotype was seen a handful of times. The chain uses TRBV5-4 and TRBJ1-2; TRBD1 agrees at 7 bases. Germline V gene lookup returns CDR1 SGHNT and CDR2 YYREEE (reference sequence). CDR3 length: 12 residues. V gave up 5 bases and J gave up 7 bases; unmatched junction bases: 5. CDR3 region: CASRQGEGGYTF. CDR3 coding DNA: TGTGCCAGCAGGCAGGGGGAGGGTGGCTACACCTTC.

This clonotype was counted ten times or more. The CDR3 spells CASSLTGGLDEQFF. The CDR3 coding sequence is TGCGCCAGCAGCCTGACAGGGGGCCTCGATGAGCAGTTCTTC. The gene calls are TRBV5-1 and TRBJ2-1, with TRBD1 matching over 10 bases. The junction had 6 bases not matched to a gene; V was cut back by 4 bases and J by 8 bases. Germline V gene data show CDR1 as SGHRS and CDR2 as YFSETQ. The CDR3 totals 14 residues.

This clonotype occurred many times. The chain combines TRBV20-1 with TRBJ2-7; TRBD2 matches 10 bases. Germline V lookup: CDR1 DFQATT, CDR2 SNEGSKA (reference sequence). The CDR3 extends over 15 amino acids. Trimming cost V 0 bases and J 2 bases; bases outside gene matches: 4. The CDR3 DNA is TGCAGTGCTAGAGATTTTACTAGCGGGGCCTACGAGCAGTACTTC. Encoded protein: CSARDFTSGAYEQYF.

This clonotype has ten or more counts. The rearrangement uses TRBV7-9 and TRBJ1-5; the D is unclear. The V gene lost 0 bases and the J gene lost 1 base, with 1 base spanning the gap. Looked up from germline, CDR1 is SEHNR and CDR2 is FQNEAQ (reference sequence). CDR3 length: 13 residues. In DNA, the CDR3 is TGTGCCAGCAGCTTAGCCAGCAATCAGCCCCAGCATTTT. Amino acids: CASSLASNQPQHF. Full variable domain (missing parts from reference TRBV7-9 and TRBJ1-5): DTGVSQNPRHKITKRGQNVTFRCDPISEHNRLYWYRQTLGQGPEFLTYFQNEAQLEKSRLLSDRFSAERPKGSFSTLEIQRTEQGDSAMYLCASSLASNQPQHFGDGTRLSIL.

This clonotype was counted between two and nine times. The chain couples TRBV14 to TRBJ2-5; D ambiguous. CDR1 and CDR2 (germline): SGHDN, FVKESK. This CDR3 is 15 amino acids long. Trimming left V 0 bases short and J 5 bases short, with 13 bases between. As DNA, the CDR3 is TGTGCCAGCAGCCAAGATAGAAGGATACGGGAGACCCAGTACTTC. This sequence encodes CASSQDRRIRETQYF.

This clonotype was detected a few times. The chain uses TRBV7-8 and TRBJ1-5; unclear D gene. CDR1 and CDR2 from the germline V gene are SGHVS and FQNEAQ. The CDR3 runs to 18 residues. Trimming cost V 5 bases and J 0 bases, with 20 bases left between them. CDR3 protein: CASSQRGSRGYSNQPQHF. CDR3 DNA sequence: TGTGCCAGCAGCCAACGGGGAAGCCGAGGATATAGCAATCAGCCCCAGCATTTT.

This clonotype was seen at least ten times. The chain uses TRBV3-1 and TRBJ1-1; D gene ambiguous. Deletions cut 4 bases from V and 6 bases from J, with 9 bases between. Germline values: CDR1 LGHDT, CDR2 YNNKEL (reference sequence). The CDR3 contains 12 residues. The CDR3 DNA reads TGTGCCAGCAGCCGCTCGGCGGCTGAAGCTTTCTTT. As protein: CASSRSAAEAFF.

This chain links TRBV6-2 or TRBV6-3 with TRBJ2-7; maybe TRBD2 (6 bases). Germline loops: CDR1 MNHEY, CDR2 SVGEGT. V was pared by 7 bases and J by 2 bases, with 18 bases between. The CDR3 length is 15 residues. Written as DNA, the CDR3 is TGTGCCAGCACCAAAGTGGGGAGGAGGACCTACGAGCAGTACTTC. It is translated as CASTKVGRRTYEQYF.

This clonotype has more than one count but fewer than ten. V gene TRBV20-1 combines with J gene TRBJ2-7, with 9 bases matching TRBD1. With 3 bases clipped from V and 5 bases from J, the junction kept 14 bases outside the gene matches. CDR1 and CDR2 (germline): DFQATT, SNEGSKA (reference sequence). The CDR3 consists of 16 residues. As DNA, the CDR3 is TGCAGTGCTAGTTCAACAGCTCGGACAGGGGATCACGAGCAGTACTTC. Translation gives CSASSTARTGDHEQYF.

This clonotype was counted only a few times. The V and J genes are TRBV20-1 and TRBJ2-2; TRBD1 aligns across 9 bases. Germline V gene data show CDR1 as DFQATT and CDR2 as SNEGSKA (reference sequence). The CDR3 totals 17 residues. The CDR3 here is CCAREDRGSEVTGELFF. Here the CDR3 DNA reads TGCTGCGCTAGAGAGGACAGGGGCTCAGAAGTCACCGGGGAGCTGTTTTTT.

The chain uses TRBV5-4 and TRBJ2-3, with D uncertain. V was clipped by 4 bases and J by 1 base, with 10 bases between them. The CDR3 is 14 residues long. Germline lookup yields CDR1 SGHNT and CDR2 YYREEE (reference sequence). CDR3 region: CASSIPSRTDTQYF. The CDR3 DNA sequence: TGTGCCAGCAGCATACCGTCCCGCACAGATACGCAGTATTTT.

This clonotype was found many times. The CDR3 sequence is CASSQDYAGTRNIQYF. DNA for the CDR3: TGTGCCAGCAGCCAAGACTATGCTGGGACTAGAAACATTCAGTACTTC. The rearrangement joins TRBV4-2 to TRBJ2-4; 8 nucleotides match TRBD2. This CDR3 has 16 amino acids. V dropped 0 bases and J dropped 6; count of bases not matched to a gene: 7. Germline CDR1 reads LGHNA; CDR2 reads YNFKEQ.

The chain combines TRBV7-2 with TRBJ2-2; the match to TRBD1 covers 9 bases. Germline CDR1 SGHTA, CDR2 FQGNSA. This CDR3 contains 15 residues. After removal of 5 bases from V and 4 bases from J, the junction contained 5 bases not matched to a gene. The CDR3 DNA reads TGTGCCAGCAGCCAACAGGGACAGGGCACCGGGGAGCTGTTTTTT. Amino acid sequence: CASSQQGQGTGELFF.

Concerning this clonotype: A much larger clone is a single base away; this may be a read error. The chain couples TRBV15 to TRBJ2-1; perhaps TRBD1 as D (5 bases). The CDR3 has 14 amino acids. Per germline, CDR1 LNHNV and CDR2 YYDKDF (reference sequence). The CDR3 loop reads CGTSREWTMDEQFF. Here the CDR3 DNA reads TGTGGCACCAGCAGAGAATGGACAATGGATGAGCAGTTCTTC.

This clonotype has just a few counts. The CDR3 DNA reads TGTGCCAGCCAGAGGGGCAGTTGGAACACTGAAGCTTTCTTT. As protein: CASQRGSWNTEAFF. The chain joins TRBV6-2 or TRBV6-3 to TRBJ1-1, with TRBD1 as a possible D gene (5 bases). V was cut by 8 bases and J by 1 base, with 14 bases left in between. CDR1 is MNHEY and CDR2 is SVGEGT in the germline V gene. The CDR3 covers 14 residues.

This clonotype was detected once. The chain is built from TRBV9 and TRBJ2-3; D is perhaps TRBD1 (5 bases). Germline lookup yields CDR1 SGDLS and CDR2 YYNGEE. V shed 5 bases and J shed 6 bases, with 19 bases lying between them. The CDR3 has 15 residues. The CDR3 DNA is TGTGCCAGCAGTGAGAACCCAGGGCAAGTGGATACGCAGTATTTT. As protein: CASSENPGQVDTQYF.

V usage is TRBV9 and J usage is TRBJ2-7; D remains unclear. V lost 4 bases, J lost 2 bases, and 19 bases lay in between. This CDR3 has 16 amino acids. CDR1 and CDR2 (germline): SGDLS, YYNGEE. The CDR3 here is CASSNDLVSPPYEQYF. The CDR3 region has the DNA TGTGCCAGCAGCAATGACCTCGTGTCCCCCCCCTACGAGCAGTACTTC.

The CDR3 loop is CASSPGTGAGANVLTF. The CDR3 bases are TGTGCCAGCAGCCCAGGGACAGGGGCTGGGGCCAACGTCCTGACTTTC. This chain joins TRBV3-1 and TRBJ2-6; 10 bases map to TRBD1. Per germline, CDR1 LGHDT and CDR2 YNNKEL (reference sequence). This CDR3 contains 16 residues. J gave up 2 bases and V 4 bases, and 2 bases lay outside the gene matches.

The rearrangement links TRBV3-1 to TRBJ2-3; 13 bases match TRBD2. Germline V gene lookup returns CDR1 LGHDT and CDR2 YNNKEL (reference sequence). This CDR3 has 18 amino acids. Germline trimming cut 3 bases from V and 3 bases from J; bases unmatched to any gene: 9. The CDR3 reads CASSQRPGLAGRTDTQYF. The CDR3 DNA follows: TGTGCCAGCAGCCAGCGGCCGGGACTAGCGGGAAGAACAGATACGCAGTATTTT.

The sample holds a few counts of this clonotype. J is TRBJ2-7 and V is TRBV2; D remains ambiguous. This CDR3 has 12 residues. Germline V gene data show CDR1 as SNHLY and CDR2 as FYNNEI. Trimming removed 1 base at V and 4 bases at J, with 5 bases between. CDR3 loop: CASSEEVYEQYF. CDR3 nucleotide sequence: TGTGCCAGCAGTGAAGAGGTTTACGAGCAGTACTTC.

This clonotype has only a few counts. J is TRBJ2-5 and V is TRBV4-2; the D gene is possibly TRBD1 (5 bases). From germline, CDR1 is LGHNA and CDR2 YNFKEQ. This CDR3 is built from 15 residues. V was pared by 0 bases and J by 5 bases, with 13 bases between. CDR3 loop: CASSQDWTLRETQYF. In nucleotides, the CDR3 is TGTGCCAGCAGCCAAGATTGGACACTGAGGGAGACCCAGTACTTC.

In its sample, this clonotype was seen a few times. The rearrangement uses TRBV6-5 and TRBJ2-1, with TRBD2 matching over 11 bases. V lost 0 bases to trimming and J lost 7 bases; unmatched junction nucleotides: 2. The CDR3 runs to 15 residues. Germline CDR1 and CDR2: MNHEY and SVGAGI. CDR3 loop: CASSYSSGGVNEQFF. CDR3 DNA: TGTGCCAGCAGTTACTCTAGCGGGGGGGTTAATGAGCAGTTCTTC.

A remark on this clonotype: A clone one base away is much larger, so this may be a read error. J is TRBJ2-3 and V is TRBV10-3; tentatively, D is TRBD1 (5 bases). The CDR3 loop spans 12 amino acids. V was clipped by 6 bases and J by 3 bases, with 7 bases between them. CDR1 ENHRY and CDR2 SYGVKD come from the germline V gene. The DNA for the CDR3 is TGTGCCATCAGGAACAGGACAGATACGCAGTATTTT. It specifies CAIRNRTDTQYF.

This sequence joins TRBV20-1 and TRBJ1-2, with TRBD1 identical over 10 bases. With V trimmed by 5 bases and J by 14 bases, 20 bases remained unmatched. The CDR3 is 15 residues long. CDR1 DFQATT and CDR2 SNEGSKA come from the germline V gene (reference sequence). The DNA for the CDR3 is TGCAGTGCTGATTCTTCCCCCAGGACAGGGGGTGAAAGTACCTTC. Residues: CSADSSPRTGGESTF.

V is TRBV6-2 or TRBV6-3 and J is TRBJ2-3, with D possibly being TRBD2 (7 bases). Germline CDR1 and CDR2: MNHEY and SVGEGT. V shed 5 bases and J shed 0 bases, with 18 bases lying between them. CDR3 length equals 17 residues. CDR3 sequence reads: CASSAPRGATSTDTQYF. DNA for the CDR3: TGTGCCAGCAGTGCCCCCCGGGGGGCAACTAGCACAGATACGCAGTATTTT.

This clonotype was observed a single time. Possible read error: a much larger clone is one base away. The rearrangement joins TRBV6-5 to TRBJ2-5, with TRBD2 matching 15 bases. The ends lost 4 bases at V and 6 bases at J; junction bases unmatched: 3. Germline CDR1 reads MNHEY; CDR2 reads SVGAGI. The CDR3 contains 15 residues. CDR3 nucleotides: TGTGCCAGCAGTTCCGGGACTAGCGGGAGGAAGACCCAGTACTTC. Amino acids: CASSSGTSGRKTQYF.

The sample holds a few counts of this clonotype. The genes are TRBV28 and TRBJ2-3; TRBD1 aligns across 9 bases. The CDR3 consists of 16 residues. J was trimmed by 3 bases and V by 1 base; bases with no gene match: 5. Looked up from germline, CDR1 is MDHEN and CDR2 is SYDVKM. Here the CDR3 DNA reads TGTGCCAGCAGTTTATTCATCGGGACAGGGACAGATACGCAGTATTTT. This codes for CASSLFIGTGTDTQYF.

This clonotype was counted between two and nine times. This rearrangement joins TRBV7-9 to TRBJ2-1, with TRBD2 as a possible D gene (6 bases). The CDR3 loop spans 16 amino acids. V shed 2 bases and J shed 3 bases, with 14 bases lying between them. Germline V gives CDR1 SEHNR, CDR2 FQNEAQ (reference sequence). The DNA for the CDR3 is TGTGCCAGCAGCTTAAGTGTAGGCGGGATCTACAATGAGCAGTTCTTC. Translated, it gives CASSLSVGGIYNEQFF. The full variable domain, in which reference TRBV7-9 and TRBJ2-1 provide the parts outside the CDR3, is DTGVSQNPRHKITKRGQNVTFRCDPISEHNRLYWYRQTLGQGPEFLTYFQNEAQLEKSRLLSDRFSAERPKGSFSTLEIQRTEQGDSAMYLCASSLSVGGIYNEQFFGPGTRLTVL.

Here the CDR3 DNA reads TGTGCCAGCAGCTTAGCTGGGCAGATAGATACGCAGTATTTT. This codes for CASSLAGQIDTQYF. V is TRBV7-9 and J is TRBJ2-3, with no clear D. Germline V lookup: CDR1 SEHNR, CDR2 FQNEAQ (reference sequence). V lost 0 bases to trimming and J lost 5 bases, with 9 bases between them. CDR3 length: 14 amino acids.

This clonotype occurred a few times. This sequence joins TRBV11-2 and TRBJ2-1; 7 positions agree with TRBD2. Germline CDR1 is SGHAT and CDR2 is FQNNGV. Germline trimming cut 5 bases from V and 13 bases from J; bases unmatched to any gene: 11. This CDR3 spans 13 amino acids. Written as DNA, the CDR3 is TGTGCCAGCAGCCAAGAAGATGGACTAGTACAGTTCTTC. It codes for CASSQEDGLVQFF.

This sequence joins TRBV6-2 or TRBV6-3 and TRBJ2-2; possibly TRBD2 for D (5 bases). V gave up 4 bases and J gave up 1 base, with 7 bases separating them. The CDR3 has 14 residues. The V gene's germline CDR1 is MNHEY and CDR2 SVGEGT. Written as DNA, the CDR3 is TGTGCCAGCAGTTCTCGGGGGAACACCGGGGAGCTGTTTTTT. Translation: CASSSRGNTGELFF.